This record concerns one TCR beta chain sequence. What it recognizes is unknown. The junction and the germline gene differ at one end; a read error may be behind it. Method: immunoSEQ multiplex PCR; TCRdb's copy keeps in-frame clones and lacks some. The data show around 84,000 clones, 92% seen once. The data were taken from a study of T cell responses to AZD1222 COVID-19 vaccine. Regarding the study as a whole: No day 14 peak samples; only post-peak repertoires were characterized. Close to half of spike-specific TCRs reportedly recognize unmutated variant regions.

The CDR3 covers 18 residues. The V gene's germline CDR1 is SGHTA and CDR2 FQGTGA. This chain connects TRBV7-3 to TRBJ2-3; 8 positions agree with TRBD2. Here the sequenced sample was peripheral blood, taken on day 0 of MenACWY control vaccination. This receptor was identified in an adult in good health. The CDR3 sequence is CASSLTRSGGRETDTQYF. For the CDR3, the DNA is TGTGCCAGCAGCCTAACAAGGTCGGGGGGGCGAGAGACAGATACGCAGTATTTT.